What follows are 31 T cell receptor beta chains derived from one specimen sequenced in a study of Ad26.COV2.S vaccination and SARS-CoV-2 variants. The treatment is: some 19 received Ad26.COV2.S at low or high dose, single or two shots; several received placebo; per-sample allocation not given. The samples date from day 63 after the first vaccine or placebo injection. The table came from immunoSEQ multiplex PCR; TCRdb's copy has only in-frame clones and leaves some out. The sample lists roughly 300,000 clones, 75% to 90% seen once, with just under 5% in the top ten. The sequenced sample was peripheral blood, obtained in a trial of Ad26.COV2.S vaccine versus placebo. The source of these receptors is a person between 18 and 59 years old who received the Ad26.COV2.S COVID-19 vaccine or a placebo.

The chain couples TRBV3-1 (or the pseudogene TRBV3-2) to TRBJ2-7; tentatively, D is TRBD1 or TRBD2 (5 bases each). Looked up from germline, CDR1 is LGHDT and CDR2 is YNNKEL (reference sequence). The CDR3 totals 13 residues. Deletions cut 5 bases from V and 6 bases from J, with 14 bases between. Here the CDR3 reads CASSSGRDREQYF. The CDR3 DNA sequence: TGTGCCAGCAGCTCGGGAAGGGACCGCGAGCAGTACTTC.

The CDR3 is CASRPTGTENSPLHF. The CDR3 DNA reads as TGTGCCAGCAGGCCGACCGGGACGGAGAATTCACCCCTCCACTTT. This sequence joins TRBV6-5 and TRBJ1-6; possibly TRBD1 for D (5 bases). CDR1 is MNHEY and CDR2 is SVGAGI in the germline V gene. Trimming shortened V by 6 bases and J by 7 bases, and 16 bases separated the two germline ends. CDR3 length equals 15 residues.

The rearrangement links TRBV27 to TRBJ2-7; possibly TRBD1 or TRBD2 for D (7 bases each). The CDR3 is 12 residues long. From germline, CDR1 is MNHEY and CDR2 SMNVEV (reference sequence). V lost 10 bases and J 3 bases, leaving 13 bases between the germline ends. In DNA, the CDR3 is TGTGCCACCAGGGGGGGCCGCTACGAGCAGTACTTC. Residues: CATRGGRYEQYF.

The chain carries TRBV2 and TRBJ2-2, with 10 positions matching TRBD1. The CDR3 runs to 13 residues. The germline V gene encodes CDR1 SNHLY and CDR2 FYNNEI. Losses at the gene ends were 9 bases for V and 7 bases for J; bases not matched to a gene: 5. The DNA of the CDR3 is TGTGCCAGTACGGACAGGGGGTTCGGGGAGCTGTTTTTT. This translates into CASTDRGFGELFF.

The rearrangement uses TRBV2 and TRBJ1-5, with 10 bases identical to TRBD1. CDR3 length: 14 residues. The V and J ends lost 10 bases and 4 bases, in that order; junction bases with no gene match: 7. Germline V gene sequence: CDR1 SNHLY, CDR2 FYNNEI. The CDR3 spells CATRQGAVNQPQHF. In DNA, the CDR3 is TGTGCCACCCGACAGGGGGCCGTAAATCAGCCCCAGCATTTT.

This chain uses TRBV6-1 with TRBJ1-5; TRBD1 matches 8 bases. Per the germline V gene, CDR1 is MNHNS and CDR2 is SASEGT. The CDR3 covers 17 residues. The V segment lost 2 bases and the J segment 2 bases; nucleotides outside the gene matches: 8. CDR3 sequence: CASSEQPGTGGNQPQHF. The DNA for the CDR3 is TGTGCCAGCAGTGAACAACCCGGGACAGGAGGCAATCAGCCCCAGCATTTT.

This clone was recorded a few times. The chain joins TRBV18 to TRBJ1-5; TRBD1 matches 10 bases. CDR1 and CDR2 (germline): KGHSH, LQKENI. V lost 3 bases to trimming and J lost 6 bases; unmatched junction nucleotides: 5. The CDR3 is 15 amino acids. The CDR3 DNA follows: TGTGCCAGCTCACCCGGGACAGGGGTTGTTCAGCCCCAGCATTTT. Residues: CASSPGTGVVQPQHF.

The CDR3 is CASRRDRGGEAFF. In DNA form, the CDR3 reads TGTGCCAGTAGACGGGACAGGGGAGGAGAAGCTTTCTTT. The gene calls are TRBV19 and TRBJ1-1, with 10 bases aligning to TRBD1. J gave up 8 bases and V 6 bases, and 6 bases lay outside the gene matches. The germline gives CDR1 LNHDA, CDR2 SQIVND (reference sequence). The CDR3 spans 13 residues.

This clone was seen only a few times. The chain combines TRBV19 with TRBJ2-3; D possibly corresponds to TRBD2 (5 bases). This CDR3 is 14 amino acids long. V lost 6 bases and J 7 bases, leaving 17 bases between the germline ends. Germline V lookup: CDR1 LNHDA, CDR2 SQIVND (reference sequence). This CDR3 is CASSRRAEENTQYF. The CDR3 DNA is TGTGCCAGTAGCCGCCGGGCGGAGGAAAATACGCAGTATTTT.

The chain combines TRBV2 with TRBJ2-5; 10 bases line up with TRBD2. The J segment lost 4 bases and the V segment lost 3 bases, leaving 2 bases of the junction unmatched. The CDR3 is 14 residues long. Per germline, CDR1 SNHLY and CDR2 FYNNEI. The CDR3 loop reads CASSEIAGGETQYF. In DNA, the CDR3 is TGTGCCAGCAGTGAGATAGCGGGAGGAGAGACCCAGTACTTC.

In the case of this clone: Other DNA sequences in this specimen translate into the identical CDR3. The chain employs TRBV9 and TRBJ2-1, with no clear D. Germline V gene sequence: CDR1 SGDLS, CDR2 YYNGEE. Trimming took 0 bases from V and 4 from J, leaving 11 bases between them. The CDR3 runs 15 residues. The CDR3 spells CASSVVPGSYNEQFF. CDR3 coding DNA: TGTGCCAGCAGCGTAGTGCCAGGTAGTTACAATGAGCAGTTCTTC.

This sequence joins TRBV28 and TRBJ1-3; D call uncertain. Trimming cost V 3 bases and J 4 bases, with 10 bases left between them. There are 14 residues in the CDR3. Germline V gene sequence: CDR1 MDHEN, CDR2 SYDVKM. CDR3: CASSLVRRGNTIYF. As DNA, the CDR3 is TGTGCCAGCAGTTTGGTGCGCCGCGGAAACACCATATATTTT.

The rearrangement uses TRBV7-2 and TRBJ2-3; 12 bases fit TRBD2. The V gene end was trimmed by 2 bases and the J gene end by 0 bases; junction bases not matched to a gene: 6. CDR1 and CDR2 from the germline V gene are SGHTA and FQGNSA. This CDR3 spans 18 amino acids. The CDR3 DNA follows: TGTGCCAGCAGCTTAACAGCTAGCGGGGGGGCCAGCACAGATACGCAGTATTTT. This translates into CASSLTASGGASTDTQYF. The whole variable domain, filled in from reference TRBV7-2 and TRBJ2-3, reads GAGVSQSPSNKVTEKGKDVELRCDPISGHTALYWYRQSLGQGLEFLIYFQGNSAPDKSGLPSDRFSAERTGGSVSTLTIQRTQQEDSAVYLCASSLTASGGASTDTQYFGPGTRLTVL.

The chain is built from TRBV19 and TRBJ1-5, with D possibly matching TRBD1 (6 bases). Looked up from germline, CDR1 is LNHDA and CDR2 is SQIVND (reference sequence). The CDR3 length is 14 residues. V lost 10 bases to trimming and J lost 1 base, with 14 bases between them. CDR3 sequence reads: CATDSRGSNQPQHF. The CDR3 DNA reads TGTGCCACGGACAGCCGAGGGAGCAATCAGCCCCAGCATTTT.

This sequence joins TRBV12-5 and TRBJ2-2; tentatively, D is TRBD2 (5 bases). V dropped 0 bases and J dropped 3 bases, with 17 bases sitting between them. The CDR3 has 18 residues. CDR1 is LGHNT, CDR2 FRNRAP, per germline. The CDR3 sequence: CASGLVYWGVEYTGELFF. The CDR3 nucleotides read TGTGCTAGTGGTTTGGTATATTGGGGAGTCGAGTACACCGGGGAGCTGTTTTTT.

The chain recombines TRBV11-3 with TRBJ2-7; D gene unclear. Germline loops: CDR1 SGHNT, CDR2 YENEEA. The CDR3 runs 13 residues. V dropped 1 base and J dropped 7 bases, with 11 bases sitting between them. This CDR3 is CASSLAGAGEQYF. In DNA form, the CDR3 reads TGTGCCAGCAGCTTAGCTGGAGCCGGGGAGCAGTACTTC. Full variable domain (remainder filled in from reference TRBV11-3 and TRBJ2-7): EAGVVQSPRYKIIEKKQPVAFWCNPISGHNTLYWYLQNLGQGPELLIRYENEEAVDDSQLPKDRFSAERLKGVDSTLKIQPAELGDSAVYLCASSLAGAGEQYFGPGTRLTVT.

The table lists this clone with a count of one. Here the CDR3 reads CASSPGEGTGRYNEQFF. The DNA of the CDR3 is TGTGCCAGCAGTCCCGGGGAGGGAACCGGCCGCTACAATGAGCAGTTCTTC. This chain links TRBV27 with TRBJ2-1, with 7 bases that match TRBD2. This CDR3 region has 17 residues. Trimming took 5 bases from V and 3 from J; bases not matched to a gene: 13. Germline lookup yields CDR1 MNHEY and CDR2 SMNVEV (reference sequence).

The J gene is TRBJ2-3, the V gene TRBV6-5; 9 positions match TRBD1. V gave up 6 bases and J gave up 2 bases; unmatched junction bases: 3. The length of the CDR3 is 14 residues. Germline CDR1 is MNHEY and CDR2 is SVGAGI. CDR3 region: CASRYRGPTDTQYF. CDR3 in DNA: TGTGCCAGCAGATACAGGGGGCCCACAGATACGCAGTATTTT.

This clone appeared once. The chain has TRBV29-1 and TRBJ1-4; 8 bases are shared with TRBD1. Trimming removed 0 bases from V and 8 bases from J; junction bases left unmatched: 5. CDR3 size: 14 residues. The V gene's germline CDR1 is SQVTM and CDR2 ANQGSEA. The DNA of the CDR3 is TGCAGCGTTGAAGATAGGTACAGGGGGGAAAAACTGTTTTTT. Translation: CSVEDRYRGEKLFF.

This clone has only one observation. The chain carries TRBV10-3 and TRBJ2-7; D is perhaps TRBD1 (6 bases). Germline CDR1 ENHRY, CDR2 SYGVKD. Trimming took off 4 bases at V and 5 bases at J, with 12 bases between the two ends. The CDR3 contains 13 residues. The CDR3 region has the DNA TGTGCCATCAGTGGAATGGGGGCAGACGAGCAGTACTTC. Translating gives CAISGMGADEQYF.

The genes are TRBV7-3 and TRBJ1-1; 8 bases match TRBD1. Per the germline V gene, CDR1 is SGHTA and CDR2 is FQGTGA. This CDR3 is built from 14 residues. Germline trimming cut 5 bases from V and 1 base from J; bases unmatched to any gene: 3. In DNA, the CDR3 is TGTGCCAGCAGCAAACAGGGGGAGAACACTGAAGCTTTCTTT. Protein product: CASSKQGENTEAFF.

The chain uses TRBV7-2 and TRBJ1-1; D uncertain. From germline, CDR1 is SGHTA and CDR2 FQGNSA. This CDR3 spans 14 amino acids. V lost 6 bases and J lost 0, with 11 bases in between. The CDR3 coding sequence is TGTGCCAGCAGTAAAGGCAGCATGAACACTGAAGCTTTCTTT. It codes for CASSKGSMNTEAFF.

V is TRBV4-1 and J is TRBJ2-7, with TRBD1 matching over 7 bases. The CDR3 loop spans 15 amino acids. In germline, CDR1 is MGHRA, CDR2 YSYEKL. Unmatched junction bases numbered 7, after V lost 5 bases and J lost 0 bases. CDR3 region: CASSAGTVSSYEQYF. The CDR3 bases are TGCGCCAGCAGCGCCGGGACAGTTAGCTCCTACGAGCAGTACTTC.

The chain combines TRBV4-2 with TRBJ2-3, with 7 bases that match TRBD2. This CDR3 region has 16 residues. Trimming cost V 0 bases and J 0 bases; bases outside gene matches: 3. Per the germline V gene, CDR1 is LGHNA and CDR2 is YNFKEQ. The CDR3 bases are TGTGCCAGCAGCCAAGAAATCGGGGGGAGCACAGATACGCAGTATTTT. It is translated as CASSQEIGGSTDTQYF.

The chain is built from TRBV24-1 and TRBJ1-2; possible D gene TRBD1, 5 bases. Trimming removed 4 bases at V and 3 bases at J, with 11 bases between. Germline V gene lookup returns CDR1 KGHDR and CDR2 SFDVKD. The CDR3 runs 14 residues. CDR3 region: CATSDRDLYYGYTF. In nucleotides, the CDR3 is TGTGCCACCAGTGACAGGGATTTATACTATGGCTACACCTTC.

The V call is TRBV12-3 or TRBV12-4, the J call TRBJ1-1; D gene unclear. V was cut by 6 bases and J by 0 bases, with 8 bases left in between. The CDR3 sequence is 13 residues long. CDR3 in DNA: TGTGCCAGCAGGTACTCAGTGAACACTGAAGCTTTCTTT. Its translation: CASRYSVNTEAFF.

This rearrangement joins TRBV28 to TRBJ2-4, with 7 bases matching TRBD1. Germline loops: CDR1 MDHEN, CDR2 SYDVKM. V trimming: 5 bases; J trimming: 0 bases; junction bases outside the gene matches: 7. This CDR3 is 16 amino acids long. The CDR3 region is CASSVGTDLAKNIQYF. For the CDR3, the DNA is TGTGCCAGCAGTGTAGGGACAGACTTAGCCAAAAACATTCAGTACTTC.

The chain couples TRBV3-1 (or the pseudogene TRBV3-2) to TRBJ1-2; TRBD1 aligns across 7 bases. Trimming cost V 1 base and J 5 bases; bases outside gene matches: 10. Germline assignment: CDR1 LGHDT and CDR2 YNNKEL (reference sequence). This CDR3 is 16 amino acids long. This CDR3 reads CASSQGDSGTAYGYTF. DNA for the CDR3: TGTGCCAGCAGCCAAGGCGATTCCGGGACAGCGTATGGCTACACCTTC.

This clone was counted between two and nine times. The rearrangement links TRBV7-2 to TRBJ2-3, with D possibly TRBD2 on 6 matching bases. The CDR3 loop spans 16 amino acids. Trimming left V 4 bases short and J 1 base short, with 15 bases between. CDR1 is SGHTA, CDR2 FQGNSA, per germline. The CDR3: CASSSVGGMRTDTQYF. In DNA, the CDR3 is TGTGCCAGCAGCTCCGTGGGAGGAATGCGCACAGATACGCAGTATTTT.

In nucleotides, the CDR3 is TGCGCCAGCAGCTTGGGGCGAGGAGATACGCAGTATTTT. Its protein is CASSLGRGDTQYF. This chain links TRBV5-1 with TRBJ2-3; no reliable D call. Germline V gene sequence: CDR1 SGHRS, CDR2 YFSETQ. This CDR3 has 13 amino acids. The V end lost 0 bases, the J end lost 5 bases, and 7 bases lay between the germline ends.

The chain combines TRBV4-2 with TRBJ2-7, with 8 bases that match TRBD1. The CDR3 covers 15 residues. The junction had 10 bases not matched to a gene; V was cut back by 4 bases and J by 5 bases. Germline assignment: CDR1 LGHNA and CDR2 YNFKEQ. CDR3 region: CASSLKQGGGDEQYF. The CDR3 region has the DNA TGTGCCAGCAGCCTTAAACAGGGGGGAGGCGACGAGCAGTACTTC.